Reported below is one TCR beta chain. The target of this receptor is not known. Within one base of it there is no much larger clone, and no base qualities were kept. The sample originates from a study of beta chain features in type 1 diabetes (dated by TCRdb to the late 2010s). With regard to the full study: Patients and healthy donors did not differ in mean age, gender distribution, total cell number or subset yield. The study compared the TCRB repertoires of sorted circulating CD4+ T cell subsets in recently diagnosed type 1 diabetes patients with those in matched healthy donors. Whereas all 30 or so donors provided naive and central memory subsets, regulatory and stem cell-like memory subsets were isolated from just 8 patients and about 8 healthy donors. A total of roughly 100 million sorted cells were examined across all samples, and the number of cells per subset was strongly correlated with RNA yield. Results the study describes overall, beyond this receptor: The naive, central memory and regulatory TCRB repertoires appeared to resemble one another more closely among patients than among healthy donors. Because the HLA sub-analyses included only small numbers of individuals, any influence of HLA type on TCRB rearrangement was left unresolved. At VDJ recombination sites, type 1 diabetes patients had fewer insertions and more deleted nucleotides, which implies abnormalities in thymic rearrangement. Type 1 diabetes patients showed a moderate but significant shortening of TCRB CDR3 length in all four CD4+ subsets. PCR might favor shorter templates, but patient and control samples were amplified and corrected together, so any skew would affect both groups equally. Sequencing cDNA rather than genomic DNA could over-represent highly expressing activated cells, although activation and CD3 levels did not differ between groups.

From each donor, a single peripheral blood sample of roughly 0.11 L on average was drawn into heparinised tubes. A BD FACSAria II was used to sort naive, central memory, regulatory and stem cell-like memory CD4+ T cells with a panel that included CD45RO, CCR7, CD25, CD127, CD95 and CD27. Purity was above 98% for every sorted population. PBMCs were isolated immediately by Lymphoprep density gradient centrifugation and stained directly without culture. So that batch effects would be minimized, each experiment stained and sorted samples in pairs, pairing one healthy donor with one patient. The High Capacity cDNA Reverse Transcription Kit was used to reverse transcribe all of the isolated RNA, meaning that expressed TCRB transcripts were what got sequenced. Deep immunoSEQ sequencing was applied to naive, central memory and regulatory T cell samples, giving an average of about 3.7 million total reads per sample. Sorted cells were lysed in RLT buffer and RNA was extracted with DNase-treated RNeasy Micro or Mini kits, depending on cell number. Each cell subset was processed separately to prevent cross-contamination, with patient and healthy donor samples processed together. TCRB sequences were amplified from cDNA with the immunoSEQ multiplex PCR, producing 87-bp fragments spanning the CDR3 region. Amplicons were sequenced on the Illumina HiSeq platform. As for how the authors treated the data: PCR bias was computationally corrected using synthetic template baselines, reads within Hamming distance 2 were collapsed, and singletons that could not be merged were discarded. Reads were aligned against IMGT to assign V, D and J genes, CDR3 length and insertions or deletions at six rearrangement sites. Within each subset, clonotype counts were normalized to sorted cell number, and only after that were true diversity and Gini coefficients computed with the tcR R package. The overlap coefficient, calculated on TCRB nucleotide sequences, was used to measure repertoire sharing. As a proxy for the pre-selection repertoire, out-of-frame TCRB sequences from naive cells were analyzed. TCRdb retrieved this table from immuneACCESS and kept in-frame rearrangements only. Not all clones are present; in checked studies, unresolved V genes account for under half, and no reason is known for the remainder. V, J and clone size were drawn from that table, and D and trimming were deduced from the DNA. The sample table contains roughly 730,000 clones; only one count was recorded for roughly 13% of them. 0.02% to 0.025% of the sample rests with the top ten.

Counted from cysteine to phenylalanine, this CDR3 has 18 amino acids. This entry keeps only the CDR3 DNA: 54 bases, framed from base 1. The V end gives up 0 bases and the J end 1 base, leaving 11 bases in the junction not matched to a gene. The germline V gene sets CDR1 to LGHNT and CDR2 to FRNRAP. The TCR was taken from a man between 18 and 29 years old with type 1 diabetes. Sequencing used naive CD4+ T cells from blood. What this sample's cell subset or site label stands for: true naive CD4+ T cells. This chain is built from TRBV12-5 and TRBJ2-7; TRBD2 agrees with 8 junctional bases. The CDR3 amino acid sequence is: CASGLVLSGALSSYEQYF. The bases read TGTGCTAGTGGTTTGGTACTTAGCGGGGCACTTTCTTCCTACGAGCAGTACTTC.